These 32 T cell receptor beta chains share one sample of origin, sequenced in a study of blood T cell repertoires in COVID-19. Here immunoSEQ multiplex PCR was the method, and the copy in TCRdb shows in-frame clones only, minus some. The sample has some 150,000 clones, around 79% seen once. The sequenced sample consisted of peripheral blood. These receptors originate from a man at least 80 years old with acute or convalescent COVID-19.

The J gene is TRBJ2-3, the V gene TRBV6-5; 10 bases agree with TRBD1. The germline gives CDR1 MNHEY, CDR2 SVGAGI. V gave up 7 bases and J gave up 5 bases; unmatched junction bases: 6. The CDR3 sequence is 14 residues long. DNA of the CDR3: TGTGCCAGCAAGAGGACAGGGGGTGGAGATACGCAGTATTTT. Translating gives CASKRTGGGDTQYF.

The chain uses TRBV7-2 and TRBJ1-2; D might be TRBD1 (5 bases). The CDR3 spans 13 residues. CDR1 SGHTA and CDR2 FQGNSA come from the germline V gene. V was shortened by 0 bases and J by 8 bases, with 10 bases between the two germline ends. The CDR3 bases are TGTGCCAGCAGCTTAGCTGGGGCGGGGGGCTACACCTTC. Its translation is CASSLAGAGGYTF.

The gene calls are TRBV7-3 and TRBJ1-3, with D hard to call. Germline CDR1 SGHTA, CDR2 FQGTGA. The germline V and J ends were trimmed by 3 bases and 4 bases, with 16 bases remaining between them. This CDR3 has 16 amino acids. The CDR3 DNA reads as TGTGCCAGCAGCTTCCTGATGAGGGCTGAGGGAAACACCATATATTTT. It translates to CASSFLMRAEGNTIYF.

This clone was picked up many times. This sequence joins TRBV29-1 and TRBJ1-5; maybe TRBD1 (6 bases). V was shortened by 7 bases and J by 7 bases, with 17 bases between the two germline ends. Germline lookup yields CDR1 SQVTM and CDR2 ANQGSEA. This CDR3 region has 13 residues. The CDR3 DNA reads as TGCAGCGCTCAAGAAGGGGGTGGACAGCCCCAGCATTTT. Its translation is CSAQEGGGQPQHF. The variable domain in full, with the rest retrieved from reference TRBV29-1 and TRBJ1-5, is SAVISQKPSRDICQRGTSLTIQCQVDSQVTMMFWYRQQPGQSLTLIATANQGSEATYESGFVIDKFPISRPNLTFSTLTVSNMSPEDSSIYLCSAQEGGGQPQHFGDGTRLSIL.

The chain is built from TRBV5-1 and TRBJ2-7; D gene uncertain. V was cut by 0 bases and J by 6 bases, with 13 bases left in between. This CDR3 region has 14 residues. CDR1 is SGHRS, CDR2 YFSETQ, per germline. As DNA, the CDR3 is TGCGCCAGCAGCTTGGCAGGTTTGGGTTTCGAGCAGTACTTC. The encoded protein is CASSLAGLGFEQYF. Full variable domain (missing parts from reference TRBV5-1 and TRBJ2-7): KAGVTQTPRYLIKTRGQQVTLSCSPISGHRSVSWYQQTPGQGLQFLFEYFSETQRNKGNFPGRFSGRQFSNSRSEMNVSTLELGDSALYLCASSLAGLGFEQYFGPGTRLTVT.

The rearrangement links TRBV10-3 to TRBJ1-5; 10 nucleotides agree with TRBD1. The CDR3 length is 14 residues. V gave up 10 bases and J gave up 3 bases; unmatched junction bases: 6. The V gene's germline CDR1 is ENHRY and CDR2 SYGVKD. The CDR3 protein is CATHGTGDNQPQHF. The CDR3 nucleotides are TGTGCCACCCACGGGACAGGGGACAATCAGCCCCAGCATTTT.

The J gene is TRBJ2-2, the V gene TRBV15; the D gene is possibly TRBD1 (6 bases). The CDR3 loop spans 16 amino acids. CDR1 is LNHNV, CDR2 YYDKDF, per germline (reference sequence). The V and J ends lost 3 bases and 4 bases respectively, with 15 bases between them. CDR3 residues: CATSRGAGLSTGELFF. The CDR3 DNA is TGTGCCACCAGCAGGGGGGCAGGGCTGAGCACCGGGGAGCTGTTTTTT.

J is TRBJ2-1 and V is TRBV6-1; 8 positions agree with TRBD2. V lost 6 bases and J lost 5; bases outside the gene matches: 15. The CDR3 contains 17 residues. Germline V lookup: CDR1 MNHNS, CDR2 SASEGT. CDR3 bases: TGTGCCAGCAGAGAAAGCAGTGGGACTAGGTCCAACAATGAGCAGTTCTTC. As protein: CASRESSGTRSNNEQFF.

The chain recombines TRBV5-1 with TRBJ2-3; the D gene is possibly TRBD2 (7 bases). The CDR3 runs 11 residues. With 5 bases removed from V and 11 bases from J, the gap between germline ends came to 12 bases. The germline V gene has CDR1 SGHRS and CDR2 YFSETQ. CDR3 protein: CASSQGRGQYF. Here the CDR3 DNA reads TGCGCCAGCAGTCAGGGGAGGGGGCAGTATTTT.

The chain combines TRBV5-6 with TRBJ2-7; 7 bases align to TRBD2. The CDR3 runs 15 residues. Trimming removed 3 bases from V and 2 bases from J; junction bases left unmatched: 8. Germline-derived CDR1 and CDR2 are SGHDT and YYEEEE. This CDR3 is CASSSTKRGPYEQYF. CDR3 nucleotide sequence: TGTGCCAGCAGCTCCACCAAGCGGGGACCCTACGAGCAGTACTTC.

This clone was observed once. This sequence joins TRBV19 and TRBJ1-2; D may be TRBD1 (5 bases). Germline-derived CDR1 and CDR2 are LNHDA and SQIVND (reference sequence). This CDR3 is 15 amino acids long. The germline V and J ends were trimmed by 1 base and 3 bases, with 12 bases remaining between them. The CDR3 DNA is TGTGCCAGTAGTATAGCTAGGGGCGCGGACTATGGCTACACCTTC. It translates to CASSIARGADYGYTF.

This clone appeared once. The chain combines TRBV6-4 with TRBJ2-1; D may be TRBD2 (6 bases). This CDR3 spans 13 amino acids. The V end was cut by 4 bases, the J end by 9 bases, with 13 bases between. The germline V gene has CDR1 MRHNA and CDR2 SNTAGT. The CDR3 loop reads CASSAGLGGEQFF. The CDR3 DNA reads TGTGCCAGCAGTGCGGGCCTCGGGGGTGAGCAGTTCTTC.

The chain uses TRBV2 and TRBJ2-1, with TRBD1 matching over 8 bases. Germline CDR1 and CDR2: SNHLY and FYNNEI. The V gene end was trimmed by 5 bases and the J gene end by 7 bases; junction bases not matched to a gene: 10. The CDR3 contains 15 residues. In nucleotides, the CDR3 is TGTGCCAGCAGTCCCGGACAGGGTTTTAGTAATGAGCAGTTCTTC. This codes for CASSPGQGFSNEQFF.

The V and J genes are TRBV5-1 and TRBJ1-5; no clear D. Germline V gives CDR1 SGHRS, CDR2 YFSETQ. The germline V and J ends were trimmed by 2 bases and 1 base, with 10 bases remaining between them. The CDR3 runs to 15 residues. Written as DNA, the CDR3 is TGCGCCAGCAGCTTAGAGGGAGGAAGCAATCAGCCCCAGCATTTT. Protein sequence: CASSLEGGSNQPQHF.

This clone was seen only a few times. The chain employs TRBV7-2 and TRBJ2-3; a weak D match, TRBD1 (5 bases). Looked up from germline, CDR1 is SGHTA and CDR2 is FQGNSA. The CDR3 totals 15 residues. V lost 1 base and J lost 2, with 10 bases in between. CDR3 region: CASSLEARDTDTQYF. The CDR3 DNA sequence: TGTGCCAGCAGCTTAGAAGCCAGGGACACAGATACGCAGTATTTT.

In this sample, this clone turned up a few times. The chain has TRBV5-6 and TRBJ2-5; 9 nucleotides line up with TRBD2. From germline, CDR1 is SGHDT and CDR2 YYEEEE. The ends lost 2 bases at V and 4 bases at J; junction bases unmatched: 9. The CDR3 has 16 amino acids. CDR3 loop: CASSLGAGGERETQYF. The CDR3 bases are TGTGCCAGCAGCTTAGGAGCGGGGGGAGAGCGAGAGACCCAGTACTTC.

This clone was counted once. The V and J genes are TRBV5-1 and TRBJ1-1; TRBD1 aligns across 10 bases. The trim removed 1 base at V and 5 bases at J, leaving 5 bases unmatched. This CDR3 contains 15 residues. Germline V gene data show CDR1 as SGHRS and CDR2 as YFSETQ. CDR3: CASSLWDRGETEAFF. DNA of the CDR3: TGCGCCAGCAGCTTGTGGGACAGGGGAGAGACTGAAGCTTTCTTT.

The CDR3 loop reads CASSLGGYGYTF. The CDR3 DNA sequence: TGTGCCAGCAGCCTAGGGGGCTATGGCTACACCTTC. The chain uses TRBV6-5 and TRBJ1-2; possible D gene TRBD1, 6 bases. This CDR3 spans 12 amino acids. Germline CDR1 reads MNHEY; CDR2 reads SVGAGI. Trimming stripped 6 bases from V and 4 bases from J, with 9 bases between.

In DNA, the CDR3 is TGTGCCAGCAGCCTCGGGACAGGGGGTACCGAGCAGTACGTC. This gives the protein CASSLGTGGTEQYV. The chain combines TRBV27 with TRBJ2-7; TRBD1 matches 11 bases. The CDR3 loop spans 14 amino acids. Unmatched junction bases numbered 7, after V lost 6 bases and J lost 6 bases. Per germline, CDR1 MNHEY and CDR2 SMNVEV (reference sequence).

This clone occurred once. V is TRBV6-5 and J is TRBJ1-5; 7 positions match TRBD1. Germline-derived CDR1 and CDR2 are MNHEY and SVGAGI. This CDR3 is built from 13 residues. V was clipped by 5 bases and J by 7 bases; unmatched bases: 5. CDR3 residues: CASSTLTGQPQHF. CDR3 nucleotide sequence: TGTGCCAGCAGTACCTTGACAGGGCAGCCCCAGCATTTT.

The rearrangement joins TRBV6-5 to TRBJ1-6; 9 nucleotides line up with TRBD1. Trimming at V came to 4 bases and at J to 10 bases, leaving 8 bases not matched to a gene. The CDR3 consists of 15 residues. Germline CDR1 and CDR2: MNHEY and SVGAGI. The CDR3 loop is CASSSTQGAYSPLHF. CDR3 DNA sequence: TGTGCCAGCAGTTCCACACAGGGGGCGTACTCACCCCTCCACTTT.

In regard to this clone: A much larger clone lies a single base off, so this may be a read error. The gene calls are TRBV5-4 and TRBJ1-1, with 9 bases fitting TRBD1. The CDR3 length is 13 residues. The V segment lost 4 bases and the J segment 4 bases; nucleotides outside the gene matches: 2. Germline CDR1 is SGHNT and CDR2 is YYREEE (reference sequence). CDR3 sequence: CASSMTGGTEAFF. CDR3 nucleotide sequence: TGTGCCAGCAGCATGACAGGGGGCACTGAAGCTTTCTTT.

The V and J genes are TRBV30 and TRBJ1-6; D gene uncertain. The ends were cut back, 2 bases at V and 6 bases at J, with 8 bases in the middle. The CDR3 loop spans 13 amino acids. The germline gives CDR1 GTSNPN, CDR2 SVGIG (reference sequence). CDR3 nucleotide sequence: TGTGCCTGGAGTCCGACATCTAATTCACCCCTCCACTTT. Amino acid sequence: CAWSPTSNSPLHF.

In its sample, this clone was seen a few times. The gene calls are TRBV7-9 and TRBJ2-7; 9 nucleotides align to TRBD1. The germline CDR1 and CDR2 sequences are SEHNR and FQNEAQ (reference sequence). V lost 5 bases, J lost 6 bases, and 17 bases stayed unmatched. The CDR3 has 17 residues. CDR3 DNA sequence: TGTGCCAGCAGCCTCGGGAAGGGGGACAGGGCGTCCCGCGAGCAGTACTTC. Encoded protein: CASSLGKGDRASREQYF.

The rearrangement joins TRBV4-2 to TRBJ1-2; D is unresolved. The V gene lost 3 bases and the J gene lost 5 bases, with 13 bases spanning the gap. The length of the CDR3 is 14 residues. Germline CDR1 and CDR2: LGHNA and YNFKEQ. The CDR3 nucleotides read TGTGCCAGCAGCCAGCCTGACACCGGTTATGGCTACACCTTC. Encoded protein: CASSQPDTGYGYTF.

V and J are TRBV6-5 and TRBJ1-6, with 9 positions matching TRBD1. The CDR3 spans 15 residues. V dropped 5 bases and J dropped 6; count of bases not matched to a gene: 5. Per germline, CDR1 MNHEY and CDR2 SVGAGI. In DNA form, the CDR3 reads TGTGCCAGCAGTCCCGGACAGGGGATTAATTCACCCCTCCACTTT. This encodes CASSPGQGINSPLHF.

The J gene is TRBJ1-2, the V gene TRBV9; D remains ambiguous. Germline V gene lookup returns CDR1 SGDLS and CDR2 YYNGEE. The CDR3 covers 14 residues. The ends were cut back, 0 bases at V and 7 bases at J, with 13 bases in the middle. CDR3 bases: TGTGCCAGCAGCGTAGACGGAGGGAGGAGTGGCTACACCTTC. Its protein is CASSVDGGRSGYTF.

Only a few counts were recorded for this clone. The CDR3 coding sequence is TGTGCCAGCAGTGAAGGAGGACAGGAGATCTACGAGCAGTACTTC. Translated: CASSEGGQEIYEQYF. V usage is TRBV6-1 and J usage is TRBJ2-7; 7 bases agree with TRBD1. CDR1 MNHNS and CDR2 SASEGT come from the germline V gene. This CDR3 region has 15 residues. V was clipped by 1 base and J by 3 bases; unmatched bases: 6.

V gene TRBV2 combines with J gene TRBJ1-5, with no clear D. Trimming removed 3 bases at V and 0 bases at J, with 6 bases between. This CDR3 has 14 amino acids. CDR1 and CDR2 from the germline V gene are SNHLY and FYNNEI. The CDR3 DNA is TGTGCCAGCAGTGACGTAGATAGCAATCAGCCCCAGCATTTT. Translating gives CASSDVDSNQPQHF.

The genes are TRBV19 and TRBJ1-2, with a tentative D call TRBD1 (6 bases). V lost 7 bases to trimming and J lost 7 bases, with 13 bases between them. The CDR3 is 12 residues long. From germline, CDR1 is LNHDA and CDR2 SQIVND (reference sequence). CDR3: CASKELQGGYTF. The CDR3 DNA sequence: TGTGCCAGTAAGGAATTACAGGGTGGCTACACCTTC.

The chain carries TRBV18 and TRBJ2-7; 9 bases align to TRBD2. CDR1 is KGHSH, CDR2 LQKENI, per germline. J gave up 1 base and V 3 bases, and 4 bases lay outside the gene matches. The CDR3 extends over 15 amino acids. The CDR3 DNA reads as TGTGCCAGCTCACCTAGCGGGGGTTTTTCCTACGAGCAGTACTTC. It is translated as CASSPSGGFSYEQYF.

The sample holds many counts of this clone. V and J are TRBV2 and TRBJ1-2, with a tentative D call TRBD1 (5 bases). The CDR3 is made up of 13 amino acids. Trimming took off 1 base at V and 8 bases at J, with 11 bases between the two ends. Germline CDR1 and CDR2: SNHLY and FYNNEI. CDR3 residues: CASSEGPGRGYTF. The CDR3 DNA is TGTGCCAGCAGTGAAGGGCCAGGGCGAGGCTACACCTTC. Using reference TRBV2 and TRBJ1-2 for the parts outside the CDR3, the full variable domain is EPEVTQTPSHQVTQMGQEVILRCVPISNHLYFYWYRQILGQKVEFLVSFYNNEISEKSEIFDDQFSVERPDGSNFTLKIRSTKLEDSAMYFCASSEGPGRGYTFGSGTRLTVV.